This entry concerns a single T cell receptor (beta chain). The antigen remains unidentified. Germline V gene sequence: CDR1 KGHDR, CDR2 SFDVKD. The CDR3 consists of 17 residues. The TCR beta cDNA libraries contained unique molecular identifiers. MiXCR was run by TCRdb on the PCR reads, yielding one entry per CDR3 protein. The sample shows around 710,000 distinct CDR3 sequences, 46% of them seen only once. The sample comes from a study of post-analysis software for immune sequencing data. Findings and limits, study-wide: Strong co-clustering by F measure was seen for same-batch samples. About five TRBV segments were more frequent in patients than controls; TRBV5-6, TRBV5-1 and TRBV20-1 belonged to this group.

The clonotype was recovered from a girl aged 10 to 17 with multiple sclerosis. Sample: blood. V gene TRBV24-1 combines with J gene TRBJ2-7, with 7 bases lining up with TRBD1. The assigned J gene may be wrong: the sequence end matches TRBJ2-5 better. The DNA for the CDR3 is TGTGCCACCAGTGATTTGGGGCCGGGACAGCACAAAGAGACCCAGTACTTC. This sequence encodes CATSDLGPGQHKETQYF.